This passage covers 29 T cell receptor beta chains from one sample sequenced in a study of human T cells and chemical hapten exposure. Regarding time point: patch test 2, 6 weeks after DPC sensitization. Treatment indicated: therapeutic diphenylcyclopropenone sensitization with weekly scalp DPC. TCRdb independently ran MiXCR on the RACE reads; one entry per CDR3 protein. The table lists tens of thousands of distinct CDR3 sequences, over 6.5% of them singletons. The material was whole blood, obtained in connection with sensitization to the hapten diphenylcyclopropenone (DPC). The origin of the receptors is a woman aged 45-65 years with alopecia areata. Some clones in this sample may be carry-over from other donors' samples.

This chain uses TRBV15 with TRBJ1-6; 7 nucleotides align to TRBD1. Losses at the gene ends were 0 bases for V and 7 bases for J; bases not matched to a gene: 3. Looked up from germline, CDR1 is LNHNV and CDR2 is YYDKDF (reference sequence). The CDR3 consists of 15 residues. The CDR3 nucleotides are TGTGCCACCAGCAGAGATAAGGGGGCAAATTCACCCCTCCACTTT. It specifies CATSRDKGANSPLHF.

This clonotype was seen at least ten times. The chain has TRBV28 and TRBJ2-1; the match to TRBD2 covers 9 bases. Germline assignment: CDR1 MDHEN and CDR2 SYDVKM. The CDR3 sequence is 15 residues long. The V segment lost 2 bases and the J segment 7 bases; nucleotides outside the gene matches: 6. CDR3 sequence (DNA): TGTGCCAGCAGTTTAACGGGACTAGCCATAAATGAGCAGTTCTTC. As protein: CASSLTGLAINEQFF.

This clonotype has a handful of counts. The rearrangement links TRBV24-1 to TRBJ2-3; a possible D gene is TRBD1 (5 bases). V was shortened by 4 bases and J by 0 bases, with 7 bases between the two germline ends. The V gene's germline CDR1 is KGHDR and CDR2 SFDVKD. The length of the CDR3 is 14 residues. The CDR3, as DNA: TGTGCCACCAGTGAGAAGGGGAGCACAGATACGCAGTATTTT. It codes for CATSEKGSTDTQYF.

This chain links TRBV2 with TRBJ2-3, with a weak D call TRBD2 (5 bases). CDR3 length: 15 residues. Germline CDR1 SNHLY, CDR2 FYNNEI. V lost 7 bases, J lost 5 bases, and 19 bases lay in between. The CDR3 reads CASIRRLRVKDTQYF. In nucleotides, the CDR3 is TGTGCCAGCATCAGAAGGTTGCGGGTAAAAGATACGCAGTATTTT.

A few counts support this clonotype. V and J are TRBV10-3 and TRBJ2-7; TRBD2 agrees at 12 bases. This CDR3 has 14 amino acids. The germline CDR1 and CDR2 sequences are ENHRY and SYGVKD. Trimming took 5 bases from V and 3 from J; bases not matched to a gene: 2. The CDR3 region is CAISSGLAGYEQYF. The CDR3 region has the DNA TGTGCCATCAGTTCGGGACTAGCGGGCTACGAGCAGTACTTC.

As regards this clonotype: This may stem from a read error, because a much larger clone lies one nucleotide away. The chain joins TRBV4-3 to TRBJ1-5; D is unclear. Germline V gene sequence: CDR1 LGHNA, CDR2 YSLEER. The CDR3 contains 14 residues. CDR3 in DNA: TGCGTCAGCAGCCAAGCGCACAGAGATCAGCCCCAGCATTTT. It yields the protein CVSSQAHRDQPQHF.

This clonotype was picked up a small number of times. The rearrangement links TRBV11-2 to TRBJ2-4; 10 bases map to TRBD2. The CDR3 spans 16 residues. Germline trimming cut 0 bases from V and 3 bases from J; bases unmatched to any gene: 2. Germline CDR1 reads SGHAT; CDR2 reads FQNNGV. The chain's CDR3 is CASSLEASGSKNIQYF. DNA for the CDR3: TGTGCCAGCAGCTTAGAGGCTAGCGGGAGCAAAAACATTCAGTACTTC.

The genes are TRBV7-9 and TRBJ2-1; the match to TRBD2 covers 9 bases. The CDR3 consists of 16 residues. Germline-derived CDR1 and CDR2 are SEHNR and FQNEAQ (reference sequence). The trim removed 4 bases at V and 7 bases at J, leaving 11 bases unmatched. CDR3 DNA sequence: TGTGCCAGCAGCTCCGGGGGTAGCGGGAGTTTTAATGAGCAGTTCTTC. This codes for CASSSGGSGSFNEQFF. Complete variable domain (other parts from reference TRBV7-9 and TRBJ2-1): DTGVSQNPRHKITKRGQNVTFRCDPISEHNRLYWYRQTLGQGPEFLTYFQNEAQLEKSRLLSDRFSAERPKGSFSTLEIQRTEQGDSAMYLCASSSGGSGSFNEQFFGPGTRLTVL.

The chain has TRBV5-4 and TRBJ2-5; D unresolved. Germline V gene lookup returns CDR1 SGHNT and CDR2 YYREEE (reference sequence). This CDR3 is 12 amino acids long. V was clipped by 1 base and J by 4 bases, with 5 bases between them. The CDR3 protein is CASSLQRETQYF. The CDR3 DNA sequence: TGTGCCAGCAGCTTGCAGAGAGAGACCCAGTACTTC.

This clonotype was counted a few times. This rearrangement joins TRBV5-1 to TRBJ2-5; D call uncertain. From germline, CDR1 is SGHRS and CDR2 YFSETQ. Trimming took off 4 bases at V and 4 bases at J, with 11 bases between the two ends. The CDR3 extends over 13 amino acids. CDR3 loop: CASSLRPIETQYF. CDR3 nucleotides: TGCGCCAGCAGCCTTCGGCCGATAGAGACCCAGTACTTC.

This clonotype was seen a handful of times. The J gene is TRBJ2-7, the V gene TRBV11-2; the match to TRBD1 covers 10 bases. The CDR3 covers 13 residues. The germline V gene encodes CDR1 SGHAT and CDR2 FQNNGV. Trimming cost V 3 bases and J 7 bases; bases outside gene matches: 3. The CDR3 nucleotides read TGTGCCAGCAGCTTCGGGACAGGGGATGAGCAGTACTTC. Protein sequence: CASSFGTGDEQYF.

This clonotype was seen a few times. The chain carries TRBV10-3 and TRBJ2-5; TRBD2 is a possible D gene (6 bases). V shed 4 bases and J shed 2 bases, with 11 bases lying between them. This CDR3 contains 14 residues. Germline CDR1 ENHRY, CDR2 SYGVKD. In nucleotides, the CDR3 is TGTGCCATCAGTGGCGGGACTTTACAAGAGACCCAGTACTTC. It encodes CAISGGTLQETQYF.

This clonotype was counted at least ten times. This rearrangement joins TRBV20-1 to TRBJ1-1, with a possible D match to TRBD1 (5 bases). V gave up 0 bases and J gave up 4 bases, with 6 bases separating them. There are 12 residues in the CDR3. Germline CDR1 is DFQATT and CDR2 is SNEGSKA (reference sequence). The CDR3 reads CSAREGTTEAFF. The DNA of the CDR3 is TGCAGTGCTAGAGAAGGGACCACTGAAGCTTTCTTT.

V is TRBV5-4 and J is TRBJ2-6, with unresolved D. This CDR3 is built from 15 residues. The germline V gene has CDR1 SGHNT and CDR2 YYREEE (reference sequence). V gave up 4 bases and J gave up 1 base, with 9 bases separating them. DNA of the CDR3: TGTGCCAGCAGCGCCCCATCTTCTGGGGCCAACGTCCTGACTTTC. Protein: CASSAPSSGANVLTF.

This clonotype has ten or more counts. V usage is TRBV20-1 and J usage is TRBJ2-5; 7 positions agree with TRBD1. This CDR3 has 13 amino acids. The trim removed 5 bases at V and 5 bases at J, leaving 8 bases unmatched. Germline V gene sequence: CDR1 DFQATT, CDR2 SNEGSKA (reference sequence). The CDR3 loop is CSAETDRAETQYF. The CDR3 coding sequence is TGCAGTGCTGAGACAGACAGGGCGGAGACCCAGTACTTC.

The CDR3: CASGSMIKALPQDTQYF. In DNA form, the CDR3 reads TGTGCCAGCGGATCGATGATTAAAGCCCTACCGCAAGATACGCAGTATTTT. V gene TRBV7-2 combines with J gene TRBJ2-3, with D uncertain. The germline V gene encodes CDR1 SGHTA and CDR2 FQGNSA. CDR3 size: 17 residues. Trimming stripped 8 bases from V and 5 bases from J, with 26 bases between.

This clonotype was seen only a few times. CDR3 protein: CASSSQDRATGTEAFF. CDR3 in DNA: TGTGCCAGCAGTTCTCAGGACAGGGCAACGGGCACTGAAGCTTTCTTT. This chain uses TRBV12-3 or TRBV12-4 with TRBJ1-1; 8 positions match TRBD1. CDR3 size: 16 residues. V was clipped by 4 bases and J by 4 bases; unmatched bases: 11.

The chain is built from TRBV11-2 and TRBJ2-3; D gene ambiguous. Germline lookup yields CDR1 SGHAT and CDR2 FQNNGV. The V end was cut by 5 bases, the J end by 6 bases, with 9 bases between. This CDR3 has 12 residues. The CDR3 DNA follows: TGTGCCAGCAGCCGCGTCGGCGATACGCAGTATTTT. The encoded protein is CASSRVGDTQYF.

This clonotype was found a few times. This chain links TRBV10-3 with TRBJ2-3; 10 nucleotides align to TRBD2. V lost 6 bases and J lost 6; bases outside the gene matches: 9. The CDR3 extends over 15 amino acids. Germline CDR1 ENHRY, CDR2 SYGVKD. CDR3 sequence (DNA): TGTGCCATCAGGGGCCTAGCGGGAGAAAGGGATACGCAGTATTTT. Its translation: CAIRGLAGERDTQYF.

This clonotype has ten or more counts. V gene TRBV29-1 combines with J gene TRBJ2-6, with 12 positions matching TRBD1. CDR1 is SQVTM and CDR2 is ANQGSEA in the germline V gene. V gave up 5 bases and J gave up 4 bases; unmatched junction bases: 6. The CDR3 is 16 residues long. CDR3 in DNA: TGCAGCGTTTCCGGGACAGGGGGCCGGGGGGCCAACGTCCTGACTTTC. This encodes CSVSGTGGRGANVLTF.

The CDR3 nucleotides read TGCAGTGCTCGGACAGGGGGCGGTTCTACCGGGGAGCTGTTTTTT. Encoded protein: CSARTGGGSTGELFF. The rearrangement links TRBV20-1 to TRBJ2-2, with 11 bases matching TRBD1. Looked up from germline, CDR1 is DFQATT and CDR2 is SNEGSKA (reference sequence). The CDR3 extends over 15 amino acids. The V and J ends lost 5 bases and 5 bases, in that order; junction bases with no gene match: 7.

The rearrangement links TRBV2 to TRBJ1-3; D may be TRBD1 (5 bases). In germline, CDR1 is SNHLY, CDR2 FYNNEI. V lost 10 bases, J lost 0 bases, and 16 bases lay in between. This CDR3 region has 15 residues. CDR3 residues: CATQEFSSSGNTIYF. The CDR3 DNA is TGTGCCACACAGGAATTCTCCTCCTCTGGAAACACCATATATTTT.

This chain's CDR3 is CASSQDGGPTDTQYF. In DNA, the CDR3 is TGCGCCAGCAGCCAAGACGGGGGCCCCACAGATACGCAGTATTTT. The V and J genes are TRBV4-3 and TRBJ2-3; perhaps D is TRBD1 or TRBD2 (6 bases each). V lost 0 bases to trimming and J lost 2 bases, with 9 bases between them. This CDR3 spans 15 amino acids. Per the germline V gene, CDR1 is LGHNA and CDR2 is YSLEER.

This clonotype was seen ten or more times. V gene TRBV28 combines with J gene TRBJ1-4; TRBD1 matches at 7 bases. CDR3 length: 15 amino acids. The V gene's germline CDR1 is MDHEN and CDR2 SYDVKM. J lost 8 bases, V lost 4 bases, and 10 bases had no gene match. The CDR3 sequence: CASSSYPGTEEKLFF. In DNA, the CDR3 is TGTGCCAGCAGTTCTTACCCCGGGACAGAAGAAAAACTGTTTTTT.

This clonotype was observed a handful of times. The gene calls are TRBV29-1 and TRBJ2-1; D might be TRBD2 (6 bases). Germline CDR1 and CDR2: SQVTM and ANQGSEA. This CDR3 spans 13 amino acids. The V and J ends lost 4 bases and 1 base respectively, with 8 bases between them. CDR3 residues: CSVVGGSYNEQFF. The CDR3 DNA reads TGCAGCGTTGTGGGGGGTTCCTACAATGAGCAGTTCTTC.

This clonotype was seen repeatedly, ten times or more. The V call is TRBV7-9, the J call TRBJ1-1, with D possibly TRBD1 on 5 matching bases. This CDR3 is 13 amino acids long. Germline-derived CDR1 and CDR2 are SEHNR and FQNEAQ (reference sequence). V was shortened by 7 bases and J by 7 bases, with 16 bases between the two germline ends. This CDR3 reads CASTFLGQGEAFF. CDR3 DNA sequence: TGTGCCAGCACCTTTCTGGGGCAGGGTGAAGCTTTCTTT.

This clonotype was counted only a few times. V is TRBV2 and J is TRBJ2-1; 11 bases agree with TRBD2. V was clipped by 11 bases and J by 7 bases; unmatched bases: 7. CDR3 length equals 13 residues. The germline gives CDR1 SNHLY, CDR2 FYNNEI. The CDR3 region has the DNA TGTGCCGGAACTAGCGGGAGCATAAATGAGCAGTTCTTC. Translating gives CAGTSGSINEQFF.

The V call is TRBV7-2, the J call TRBJ2-5; TRBD1 or TRBD2 may be the D gene (5 bases each). This CDR3 region has 13 residues. Germline V lookup: CDR1 SGHTA, CDR2 FQGNSA. Trimming took 9 bases from V and 0 from J, leaving 11 bases between them. The CDR3 region is CASHRTYQETQYF. For the CDR3, the DNA is TGTGCCAGTCACAGGACTTACCAAGAGACCCAGTACTTC.

This clonotype was seen a few times. The V call is TRBV27, the J call TRBJ1-5; a weak D match, TRBD1 (6 bases). Trimming took 6 bases from V and 4 from J, leaving 13 bases between them. Germline V gene lookup returns CDR1 MNHEY and CDR2 SMNVEV (reference sequence). The CDR3 spans 14 residues. The CDR3 here is CASRLTGFNQPQHF. The CDR3 bases are TGTGCCAGCAGACTGACAGGTTTTAATCAGCCCCAGCATTTT.